This TCR beta chain came from a study of CD8+ T cells in alopecia areata (dated by TCRdb to 2017 to 2018). Broadly, across the study: Treated patients were enrolled in an open-label pilot trial of oral tofacitinib, 5 to 10 mg twice daily, for moderate-to-severe alopecia areata. Tofacitinib was administered for 6 to 18 months, and 6 months of follow-up off drug were then conducted to assess delayed response and recurrence. Disease severity in treated patients was measured with the SALT score, which quantifies the percentage of affected scalp surface area. High-throughput TCRbeta sequencing was used to examine T cell clonal expansion in alopecia areata in both the C3H/HeJ mouse model and human patients. In humans, TCRbeta sequencing was performed on scalp tissue and on sorted CD4+ and CD8+ peripheral blood T cells from healthy controls and from patients with patchy or totalis/universalis alopecia areata. Biopsies were taken from tofacitinib-treated patients at baseline and again at 4 and 24 weeks into treatment, and several of those patients also had a later scalp biopsy. Scalp clonality was compared across normal scalp (n=4), patchy alopecia areata scalp (n=8), and alopecia totalis/universalis scalp (n=8). The RNA source kit depended on sample type: the PAXgene miRNA kit for fixed scalp, the miRNeasy kit for PBMCs, and the RNeasy kit for mouse skin. immunoSEQ multiplex PCR using 35 Vbeta forward primers and 13 Jbeta reverse primers was used to amplify TCRbeta CDR3 regions.

What this sample's time point label stands for: about 25 weeks on oral tofacitinib. Read against the paper, the sample's treatment or condition label means: oral pan-JAK inhibitor, 5-10 mg twice daily. From alopecia areata patients, peripheral blood was collected along with lesional scalp punch biopsies. After PBMCs were isolated by density centrifugation and stained for CD3, CD4 and CD8, a FACSAria was used to sort CD4+ and CD8+ T cells. The method was the immunoSEQ multiplex PCR assay. RNA was extracted from all samples and reverse transcribed into cDNA as template for TCR sequencing. SuperScript III was used for first-strand cDNA synthesis, primed with a 2:1 mix of oligo-dT and random hexamers. A synthetic immune receptor repertoire was used to assess amplification bias, and residual bias was removed computationally. Per the source publication's procedure: Raw reads were preprocessed to remove errors, and CDR3 was defined according to IMGT conventions as the region from the conserved cysteine to phenylalanine. Clonality was computed by normalizing Shannon entropy by log2 of the number of productive unique TCRs and subtracting the result from 1. Scalp TCRbeta sequences were cross-referenced with sorted blood CD4 and CD8 repertoires so that the CD4 or CD8 identity of scalp clones could be inferred. TCRdb's version of the immuneACCESS table is confined to in-frame rearrangements and falls short of the full clone set. An unresolved V gene accounts for under half of the shortfall where checked; the remainder is of unknown origin. V and J calls plus clone size are reproduced from that table; the DNA served to infer D and trimming. In all, the sample holds approximately 210,000 clones, and roughly 60% of those were seen once. Of the sample, over 1% is held by the ten largest clones.

This clone was seen only a few times. Its antigen specificity is not known. Base quality data are lacking; no much larger clone is found one base away. General study outcomes and caveats: Lesional scalp, especially in alopecia totalis/universalis, showed higher clonality and more expanded CD8+ clones than normal scalp, suggesting antigenic drive. Many expanded lesional clones persisted in scalp and blood during tofacitinib treatment, which may partly explain relapse after stopping treatment. Unlike mouse skin, where gammadelta T cells dominate, normal human skin contains resident alphabeta T cells that get sequenced too, which complicates analysis of the scalp TCR repertoire. Tofacitinib significantly decreased scalp clonality and the number of expanded CD8+ clones among the top 100 scalp clones. The treated cohort was small, with a single nonresponder, so links between baseline CD8+ expansion and response need larger studies. TCR sequences shared between patients were less clear than in mice, possibly partly because of HLA diversity in the patient population.

Sequencing was performed on CD4+ T cells sorted from blood, taken at week 24, from a patient treated with tofacitinib. This TCR was sampled from a human donor with alopecia areata.

The bases are TGTGCCAGCAGCGAAGGGACCACCGGGGAGCTGTTTTTT. This yields the protein CASSEGTTGELFF. Recombination connected TRBV7-2 to TRBJ2-2; the D call is possibly TRBD1 or TRBD2, each sharing 5 bases. The CDR3 starts with the cysteine, ends with the phenylalanine, and has 13 residues. Of all the DNA, just the CDR3 is kept, 39 bases in frame from base 1. CDR1 and CDR2 (SGHTA, FQGNSA) derive from the germline V gene. The V and J ends are trimmed by 5 bases and 4 bases, leaving 8 bases between them.